The next 32 T cell receptor beta chains were all read from a single sample in a study of T cell changes during pregnancy in multiple sclerosis (dated by TCRdb to the late 2010s). Library preparation used the immunoSEQ multiplex PCR assay. TCRdb stores this immuneACCESS table with in-frame sequences only. Part of the clones is absent; in the studies checked, under half of the shortfall reflects unresolved V genes, and no reason is known for the rest. In all, the sample holds about 60,000 clones, and about 96% of those were seen once. The ten top clones hold 2% to 2.5% of the sample. Sequenced here: CD8+ T cells from peripheral blood mononuclear cells, sampled after pregnancy. The source of these receptors is a female donor with multiple sclerosis, enrolled in a pregnancy study.

The chain combines TRBV7-9 with TRBJ2-7; maybe TRBD2 (5 bases). The CDR3 runs to 17 residues. The V gene's germline CDR1 is SEHNR and CDR2 FQNEAQ (reference sequence). The ends were cut back, 1 base at V and 0 bases at J, with 16 bases in the middle. CDR3 loop: CASSLVGGGLSSYEQYF. CDR3 bases: TGTGCCAGCAGCTTAGTAGGAGGTGGACTCAGCTCCTACGAGCAGTACTTC.

The rearrangement links TRBV28 to TRBJ1-2, with TRBD1 matching 11 bases. This CDR3 region has 15 residues. Germline-derived CDR1 and CDR2 are MDHEN and SYDVKM. V was pared by 6 bases and J by 5 bases, with 8 bases of the junction left unmatched. The CDR3, as DNA: TGTGCCAGCAGCCCGACGGACAGGGGGCGGTATGGCTACACCTTC. Amino acids: CASSPTDRGRYGYTF.

V gene TRBV2 combines with J gene TRBJ2-7; 14 nucleotides match TRBD2. With V trimmed by 2 bases and J by 7 bases, 10 bases remained unmatched. The CDR3 extends over 17 amino acids. Germline lookup yields CDR1 SNHLY and CDR2 FYNNEI. This chain's CDR3 is CASSEQGLAGVLREQYF. CDR3 nucleotide sequence: TGTGCCAGCAGTGAACAGGGACTAGCGGGGGTTCTGCGAGAGCAGTACTTC.

The V and J genes are TRBV27 and TRBJ2-7; TRBD1 matches 7 bases. Germline-derived CDR1 and CDR2 are MNHEY and SMNVEV (reference sequence). This CDR3 region has 14 residues. V was pared by 6 bases and J by 4 bases, with 9 bases of the junction left unmatched. CDR3 coding DNA: TGTGCCAGCAGGACAGGGACGTTTCTTTACGAGCAGTACTTC. Translating gives CASRTGTFLYEQYF.

This clone was counted a single time. The chain has TRBV7-9 and TRBJ2-1; 7 bases fit TRBD2. CDR1 SEHNR and CDR2 FQNEAQ come from the germline V gene (reference sequence). The CDR3 covers 14 residues. Unmatched junction bases numbered 5, after V lost 7 bases and J lost 2 bases. The CDR3 bases are TGTGCCAGCAACGGGGAGGGGCCCTACAATGAGCAGTTCTTC. Encoded protein: CASNGEGPYNEQFF.

The V call is TRBV19, the J call TRBJ1-5; possible D gene TRBD1, 6 bases. Germline V gene sequence: CDR1 LNHDA, CDR2 SQIVND (reference sequence). V gave up 5 bases and J gave up 2 bases, with 16 bases separating them. The CDR3 spans 16 residues. This chain's CDR3 is CASSLTGRRGNQPQHF. Written as DNA, the CDR3 is TGTGCCAGTAGTCTGACAGGCCGGAGAGGCAATCAGCCCCAGCATTTT.

V usage is TRBV2 and J usage is TRBJ2-7; perhaps TRBD2 as D (5 bases). Trimming pared 4 bases from V and 4 bases from J, leaving 11 bases between. Germline CDR1 reads SNHLY; CDR2 reads FYNNEI. The CDR3 has 13 residues. The CDR3 coding sequence is TGTGCCAGCAGTGGGTCGGAGGATTACGAGCAGTACTTC. Encoded protein: CASSGSEDYEQYF. The full variable domain, with the rest looked up from reference TRBV2 and TRBJ2-7, is EPEVTQTPSHQVTQMGQEVILRCVPISNHLYFYWYRQILGQKVEFLVSFYNNEISEKSEIFDDQFSVERPDGSNFTLKIRSTKLEDSAMYFCASSGSEDYEQYFGPGTRLTVT.

The chain carries TRBV27 and TRBJ2-5; 15 nucleotides align to TRBD2. The J call may be faulty, since TRBJ2-7 better matches the DNA end. The CDR3 length is 16 residues. Germline CDR1 and CDR2: MNHEY and SMNVEV (reference sequence). CDR3 in amino acids: CASSPGLAGGAYEQYF. The CDR3 nucleotides read TGTGCCAGCAGTCCGGGACTAGCGGGAGGAGCCTACGAGCAGTACTTC.

The chain joins TRBV13 to TRBJ2-7, with 7 bases identical to TRBD2. Trimming at V came to 5 bases and at J to 3 bases, leaving 10 bases not matched to a gene. The germline CDR1 and CDR2 sequences are PRHDT and FYEKMQ (reference sequence). This CDR3 region has 15 residues. The CDR3 DNA sequence: TGTGCCAGCAGCACCGCGGGGGACGGTTACTACGAGCAGTACTTC. It codes for CASSTAGDGYYEQYF.

The chain combines TRBV10-2 with TRBJ1-1, with D uncertain. V was clipped by 1 base and J by 2 bases, with 14 bases between them. Germline CDR1 reads WSHSY; CDR2 reads SAAADI. There are 16 residues in the CDR3. CDR3 DNA: TGCGCCAGCAGTGAGTACCCCACGGGATCCAACACTGAAGCTTTCTTT. Residues: CASSEYPTGSNTEAFF.

The J gene is TRBJ2-1, the V gene TRBV27; the match to TRBD2 covers 9 bases. Unmatched junction bases numbered 4, after V lost 6 bases and J lost 1 base. The CDR3 extends over 15 amino acids. From germline, CDR1 is MNHEY and CDR2 SMNVEV (reference sequence). This chain's CDR3 is CASSGLAGSYNEQFF. DNA of the CDR3: TGTGCCAGCAGCGGCCTAGCGGGGTCCTACAATGAGCAGTTCTTC.

The V gene is TRBV28, the J gene TRBJ2-1, with 8 bases aligning to TRBD2. Germline lookup yields CDR1 MDHEN and CDR2 SYDVKM. V trimming: 4 bases; J trimming: 4 bases; junction bases outside the gene matches: 12. The CDR3 sequence is 17 residues long. The CDR3 DNA reads as TGTGCCAGCAGTTCTGAGACAGCGGGAGAAAATTACAATGAGCAGTTCTTC. Translation: CASSSETAGENYNEQFF.

The V gene is TRBV29-1, the J gene TRBJ2-7; D gene unclear. This CDR3 comprises 11 residues. Germline V lookup: CDR1 SQVTM, CDR2 ANQGSEA. The V end lost 4 bases, the J end lost 5 bases, and 9 bases lay between the germline ends. This CDR3 reads CSVAGVNEQYF. CDR3 coding DNA: TGCAGCGTTGCAGGCGTCAACGAGCAGTACTTC.

This chain links TRBV27 with TRBJ2-7; TRBD2 aligns across 11 bases. The CDR3 totals 15 residues. The V and J ends lost 3 bases and 1 base, in that order; junction bases with no gene match: 2. Germline CDR1 MNHEY, CDR2 SMNVEV (reference sequence). CDR3 in amino acids: CASSLGLAASYEQYF. The CDR3 DNA sequence: TGTGCCAGCAGTTTGGGACTAGCGGCATCCTACGAGCAGTACTTC.

A remark on this clone: An end of the junction differs from the germline gene, which may be a read error. The chain combines TRBV7-7 with TRBJ2-7, with D uncertain. Per germline, CDR1 SSHAT and CDR2 FNYEAQ (reference sequence). The CDR3 runs 14 residues. The CDR3 region has the DNA TGTGCTAGCAGCCCCGCGGTAGGCACCTACGAGCAGTACTTC. Translation: CASSPAVGTYEQYF.

This sequence joins TRBV5-4 and TRBJ2-3; D is perhaps TRBD1 (5 bases). This CDR3 has 14 residues. Germline-derived CDR1 and CDR2 are SGHNT and YYREEE (reference sequence). Trimming cost V 1 base and J 0 bases, with 6 bases left between them. In DNA form, the CDR3 reads TGTGCCAGCAGCTTGCAGGGAAGCACAGATACGCAGTATTTT. The encoded protein is CASSLQGSTDTQYF.

V usage is TRBV30 and J usage is TRBJ1-1; D remains ambiguous. The V and J ends lost 2 bases and 4 bases respectively, with 14 bases between them. The CDR3 runs 14 residues. Germline values: CDR1 GTSNPN, CDR2 SVGIG (reference sequence). The CDR3 nucleotides read TGTGCCTGGAGTTCCGGGTATAGTTTCACTGAAGCTTTCTTT. Its protein is CAWSSGYSFTEAFF.

The rearrangement joins TRBV15 to TRBJ1-1; 7 positions match TRBD1. The trim removed 5 bases at V and 6 bases at J, leaving 12 bases unmatched. Germline V lookup: CDR1 LNHNV, CDR2 YYDKDF (reference sequence). The CDR3 covers 15 residues. Here the CDR3 reads CATSANRGRFAEAFF. In nucleotides, the CDR3 is TGTGCCACCAGCGCCAACAGGGGTCGATTCGCTGAAGCTTTCTTT.

The rearrangement joins TRBV28 to TRBJ2-7; TRBD2 might be the D (5 bases). This CDR3 region has 15 residues. Trimming left V 4 bases short and J 2 bases short, with 15 bases between. CDR1 MDHEN and CDR2 SYDVKM come from the germline V gene. This CDR3 is CASSSPGGSTYEQYF. In nucleotides, the CDR3 is TGTGCCAGCAGTTCCCCTGGCGGGTCGACCTACGAGCAGTACTTC.

The chain uses TRBV19 and TRBJ2-1; TRBD2 matches 13 bases. Trimming cost V 4 bases and J 13 bases; bases outside gene matches: 7. The CDR3 runs 14 residues. Germline CDR1 LNHDA, CDR2 SQIVND (reference sequence). As DNA, the CDR3 is TGTGCCAGTAGTAACCTCGGACTAGCGGGAGATCAGTTCTTC. It encodes CASSNLGLAGDQFF. Together with reference TRBV19 and TRBJ2-1, the CDR3 gives the full variable domain: DGGITQSPKYLFRKEGQNVTLSCEQNLNHDAMYWYRQDPGQGLRLIYYSQIVNDFQKGDIAEGYSVSREKKESFPLTVTSAQKNPTAFYLCASSNLGLAGDQFFGPGTRLTVL.

The chain employs TRBV7-8 and TRBJ1-5, with TRBD1 matching over 7 bases. After removal of 8 bases from V and 4 bases from J, the junction contained 2 bases not matched to a gene. There are 12 residues in the CDR3. The germline CDR1 and CDR2 sequences are SGHVS and FQNEAQ. This chain's CDR3 is CASQGGNQPQHF. CDR3 nucleotide sequence: TGTGCCAGCCAGGGGGGAAATCAGCCCCAGCATTTT.

The V call is TRBV28, the J call TRBJ2-7; 8 nucleotides line up with TRBD2. With 6 bases clipped from V and 3 bases from J, the junction kept 7 bases outside the gene matches. The CDR3 is 14 residues long. Germline V gene lookup returns CDR1 MDHEN and CDR2 SYDVKM. In nucleotides, the CDR3 is TGTGCCAGCAGCCATCAGCGGGAGATCTACGAGCAGTACTTC. Encoded protein: CASSHQREIYEQYF. Full variable domain (rest looked up from reference TRBV28 and TRBJ2-7): DVKVTQSSRYLVKRTGEKVFLECVQDMDHENMFWYRQDPGLGLRLIYFSYDVKMKEKGDIPEGYSVSREKKERFSLILESASTNQTSMYLCASSHQREIYEQYFGPGTRLTVT.

In the case of this clone: Distinct nucleotide sequences in the sample also encode this CDR3. This chain joins TRBV27 and TRBJ2-2; D may be TRBD2 (6 bases). The V end was cut by 4 bases, the J end by 2 bases, with 8 bases between. CDR3 size: 14 residues. Germline CDR1 reads MNHEY; CDR2 reads SMNVEV (reference sequence). This CDR3 is CASSSGLNTGELFF. CDR3 nucleotides: TGTGCCAGCAGTTCGGGACTTAACACCGGGGAGCTGTTTTTT.

This chain joins TRBV15 and TRBJ1-5; tentatively, D is TRBD1 (6 bases). From germline, CDR1 is LNHNV and CDR2 YYDKDF (reference sequence). The CDR3 is 15 residues long. Trimming left V 4 bases short and J 4 bases short, with 14 bases between. The CDR3 loop reads CATSIWDTGNQPQHF. The CDR3 bases are TGTGCCACCAGCATATGGGACACTGGGAATCAGCCCCAGCATTTT.

This clone was found once. V and J are TRBV11-2 and TRBJ2-1, with TRBD2 matching 9 bases. J lost 6 bases, V lost 1 base, and 4 bases had no gene match. The CDR3 has 15 amino acids. Germline CDR1 reads SGHAT; CDR2 reads FQNNGV. The CDR3 bases are TGTGCCAGCAGCTTAGCTAGCGGGGCCCCCAATGAGCAGTTCTTC. Its protein is CASSLASGAPNEQFF. Full variable domain (missing parts from reference TRBV11-2 and TRBJ2-1): EAGVAQSPRYKIIEKRQSVAFWCNPISGHATLYWYQQILGQGPKLLIQFQNNGVVDDSQLPKDRFSAERLKGVDSTLKIQPAKLEDSAVYLCASSLASGAPNEQFFGPGTRLTVL.

The V call is TRBV4-1, the J call TRBJ2-7; 8 nucleotides line up with TRBD2. V lost 2 bases to trimming and J lost 2 bases; unmatched junction nucleotides: 2. The germline gives CDR1 MGHRA, CDR2 YSYEKL. The CDR3 spans 14 residues. Here the CDR3 DNA reads TGCGCCAGCAGCCAAATAGCGGGACCCTACGAGCAGTACTTC. It yields the protein CASSQIAGPYEQYF.

The chain has TRBV28 and TRBJ2-5, with TRBD1 matching 11 bases. The CDR3 has 14 amino acids. With V trimmed by 7 bases and J by 4 bases, 5 bases remained unmatched. Germline V gene lookup returns CDR1 MDHEN and CDR2 SYDVKM. The CDR3 sequence is CASNMDRGRETQYF. DNA for the CDR3: TGTGCCAGCAACATGGACAGGGGGCGAGAGACCCAGTACTTC.

V is TRBV28 and J is TRBJ2-5; 8 positions agree with TRBD2. V dropped 5 bases and J dropped 1; count of bases not matched to a gene: 3. This CDR3 spans 14 amino acids. The V gene's germline CDR1 is MDHEN and CDR2 SYDVKM. The DNA of the CDR3 is TGTGCCAGCAGTCTTCGGGGGGGCCAAGAGACCCAGTACTTC. Its translation is CASSLRGGQETQYF.

This chain uses TRBV6-5 with TRBJ2-7, with D tentatively TRBD2 (6 bases). The length of the CDR3 is 12 residues. Trimming removed 8 bases at V and 6 bases at J, with 14 bases between. The V gene's germline CDR1 is MNHEY and CDR2 SVGAGI. CDR3: CASSGVVGEQYF. For the CDR3, the DNA is TGTGCCAGCTCGGGAGTGGTCGGCGAGCAGTACTTC.

The chain employs TRBV13 and TRBJ2-7, with TRBD2 identical over 10 bases. CDR3 length equals 16 residues. The germline V gene has CDR1 PRHDT and CDR2 FYEKMQ (reference sequence). The junction had 14 bases not matched to a gene; V was cut back by 7 bases and J by 5 bases. The CDR3 region is CASNSQREGPSDEQYF. CDR3 bases: TGTGCCAGCAACAGCCAGCGGGAGGGTCCAAGCGACGAGCAGTACTTC.

V usage is TRBV28 and J usage is TRBJ2-1; TRBD2 agrees at 8 bases. The germline CDR1 and CDR2 sequences are MDHEN and SYDVKM. With V trimmed by 8 bases and J by 3 bases, 6 bases remained unmatched. The CDR3 is 14 residues long. The CDR3 bases are TGTGCCAGCGAAGGCGGGAGGAACTACAATGAGCAGTTCTTC. The encoded protein is CASEGGRNYNEQFF.

V is TRBV29-1 and J is TRBJ1-2; TRBD1 matches 7 bases. CDR3 length: 14 amino acids. Germline V gene data show CDR1 as SQVTM and CDR2 as ANQGSEA. The ends lost 5 bases at V and 5 bases at J; junction bases unmatched: 11. As DNA, the CDR3 is TGCAGCGTTATAAATCGGGACAGTTTTTATGGCTACACCTTC. Translating it yields CSVINRDSFYGYTF.